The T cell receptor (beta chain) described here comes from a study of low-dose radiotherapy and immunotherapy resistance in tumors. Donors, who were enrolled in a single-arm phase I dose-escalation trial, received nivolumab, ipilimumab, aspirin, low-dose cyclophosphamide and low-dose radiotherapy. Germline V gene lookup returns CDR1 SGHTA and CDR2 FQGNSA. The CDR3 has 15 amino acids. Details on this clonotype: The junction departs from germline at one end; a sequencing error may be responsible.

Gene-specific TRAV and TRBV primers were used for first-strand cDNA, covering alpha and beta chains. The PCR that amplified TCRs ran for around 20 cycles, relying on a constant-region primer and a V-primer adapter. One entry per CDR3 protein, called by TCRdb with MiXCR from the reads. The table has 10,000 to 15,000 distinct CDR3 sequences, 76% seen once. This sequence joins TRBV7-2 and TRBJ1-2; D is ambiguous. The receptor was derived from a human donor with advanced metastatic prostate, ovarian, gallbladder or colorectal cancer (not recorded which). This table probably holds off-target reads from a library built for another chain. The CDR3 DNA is TGTGCCAGCAGCCTGACACCACCCGGAGGGTATGGCTACGCCTTC. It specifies CASSLTPPGGYGYAF.